These T cell receptor beta chains were read from a single sample in a study of technical replicates of blood from a handful of donors. The table came from immunoSEQ multiplex PCR; TCRdb's copy has only in-frame clones and leaves some out. The sample has about 54,000 clones; 94% are singletons. The sample comprised T cells isolated from PBMCs. The receptors originated from a human donor in good health. The CDR3 runs from the conserved cysteine through the conserved F or W. The D gene is left open where the match is weak. Expanded clones are given a class, and other clones once, few, many or no size at all.

CDR3nt,CDR3aa,v_gene,abundance,j_gene,d_gene,len
TGTGCCAGCAGCTTAATGGGACAGACCAATGGCTACACCTTC,CASSLMGQTNGYTF,TRBV7-9,.,TRBJ1-2,TRBD1,14
TGTGCCAGCAGCGCCTTCACAGGGATTGGCTACACCTTC,CASSAFTGIGYTF,TRBV9,once,TRBJ1-2,.,13
TGTGCCAGCAGCCCTAGTCTGGAGCAGTACTTC,CASSPSLEQYF,TRBV7-9,.,TRBJ2-7,.,11
TGTGCCAGCAGCCTCCCGCCGGGACAGGGGCCTTCTAACTATGGCTACACCTTC,CASSLPPGQGPSNYGYTF,TRBV28,.,TRBJ1-2,TRBD1,18
TGTGCCAGCAGTTACGGTCTCGGGGGGGTCTACAATGAGCAGTTCTTC,CASSYGLGGVYNEQFF,TRBV6-5,.,TRBJ2-1,TRBD2,16
TGTGCCAGCAGTCCAATAAGGTCAGGGGTTTCCTACGAGCAGTACTTC,CASSPIRSGVSYEQYF,TRBV28,.,TRBJ2-7,.,16
TGTGCCAGCAGCGGGACACGACAGGGGGAGAACAATGAGCAGTTCTTC,CASSGTRQGENNEQFF,TRBV7-9,.,TRBJ2-1,TRBD1,16
TGTGCCAGCAGCGAGGGTCATGAGCAGTTCTTC,CASSEGHEQFF,TRBV7-3,.,TRBJ2-1,.,11
TGTGCCAGCAGTTACAACAGCCTTGCAATCTACGAGCAGTACTTC,CASSYNSLAIYEQYF,TRBV6-5,.,TRBJ2-7,.,15
TGTGCCAGCAGCTCTCCTCGGCTAAAGGGGGCCAACAATGAGCAGTTCTTC,CASSSPRLKGANNEQFF,TRBV7-9,.,TRBJ2-1,TRBD1,17
TGTGCCAGCAGCCCGCGGGATAATGAGCAGTTCTTC,CASSPRDNEQFF,TRBV7-9,.,TRBJ2-1,.,12
TGCAGTGCGCTCAGAAACGAGCAGTACTTC,CSALRNEQYF,TRBV20-1,.,TRBJ2-7,.,10
TGTGCTAGTGGTCTGGGACAGCTTCAAGAGACCCAGTACTTC,CASGLGQLQETQYF,TRBV12-5,once,TRBJ2-5,TRBD1,14
TGTGCCAGCAGCGACAGCTACGAGCAGTACTTC,CASSDSYEQYF,TRBV6-6,.,TRBJ2-7,.,11
TGCAGCGTTGATCGCGGGGAGCAGTTCTTC,CSVDRGEQFF,TRBV29-1,.,TRBJ2-1,.,10
TGCAGTGCTGGAGGGAGGGGTGAAGCTTTCTTT,CSAGGRGEAFF,TRBV20-1,once,TRBJ1-1,.,11
TGTGCCAGCAGGCGGGGGGACTCTGGAAACACCATATATTTT,CASRRGDSGNTIYF,TRBV6-5,.,TRBJ1-3,.,14
TGTGCCAGCAGGGCCCTGACCAAAAACATTCAGTACTTC,CASRALTKNIQYF,TRBV6-5,.,TRBJ2-4,.,13
TGTGCCAGCAGCCCTTTTTTAGAGACCCAGTACTTC,CASSPFLETQYF,TRBV7-9,.,TRBJ2-5,.,12
TGCAGCGTTATCCGGGTTGGAGGAGGAAACACCATATATTTT,CSVIRVGGGNTIYF,TRBV29-1,once,TRBJ1-3,.,14
TGCGCCAGCAGCGGAACACCGACAGGGCCTGAAGCTTTCTTT,CASSGTPTGPEAFF,TRBV5-1,.,TRBJ1-1,TRBD1,14
TGCGCCAGCACAGGACAGGGGGACACTGAAGCTTTCTTT,CASTGQGDTEAFF,TRBV10-2,.,TRBJ1-1,TRBD1,13
TGCGCCAGCAGTCCTAGCGGGGGAACTCAGACCCAGTACTTC,CASSPSGGTQTQYF,TRBV5-1,once,TRBJ2-5,TRBD2,14
TGTGCCAGCAGCCAGGGCCTCGCCAGAACCTACGAGCAGTACTTC,CASSQGLARTYEQYF,TRBV14,.,TRBJ2-7,.,15
TGTGCCAGCGAAGGGCAGGGGGAGACCCAGTACTTC,CASEGQGETQYF,TRBV11-1,.,TRBJ2-5,.,12
TGTGCCAGTACACTCCGGGGGGGGCCCACAGATACGCAGTATTTT,CASTLRGGPTDTQYF,TRBV7-2,.,TRBJ2-3,TRBD2,15
TGTGCCAGCAGCTCCGGTCTAATTGGGGCCAACGTCCTGACTTTC,CASSSGLIGANVLTF,TRBV7-9,.,TRBJ2-6,.,15
TGTGCCAGCAGCCCAGAGGGTCGGGACAGGGTAACCGACGAGCAGTACTTC,CASSPEGRDRVTDEQYF,TRBV7-9,.,TRBJ2-7,TRBD1,17
TGCGCCAGCAGCTTGGACCCAGGGCCGGACACTGAAGCTTTCTTT,CASSLDPGPDTEAFF,TRBV5-1,few,TRBJ1-1,.,15
TGTGCCAGCAGCCACGGACAGGGGAAACAGCCCCAGCATTTT,CASSHGQGKQPQHF,TRBV14,once,TRBJ1-5,TRBD1,14
TGTGCTAGTGGTCAACCGGGACAGCTCCACTTT,CASGQPGQLHF,TRBV12-5,.,TRBJ1-6,TRBD1,11
TGCAGCGTTCTTGACCGGGACAGGGTAGAGACCCAGTACTTC,CSVLDRDRVETQYF,TRBV29-1,.,TRBJ2-5,TRBD1,14
TGTGCCATCGGGGGGGGTCCAGATAATGAAAAACTGTTTTTT,CAIGGGPDNEKLFF,TRBV10-3,.,TRBJ1-4,.,14
TGCGCCAGCAGCTTAGGGACTAGCGGGAGGATCAATGAGCAGTTCTTC,CASSLGTSGRINEQFF,TRBV5-1,.,TRBJ2-1,TRBD2,16
TGTGCCAGCAGCGTAGTTTCCGGGAGCGGGTTGACGAACAATGAGCAGTTCTTC,CASSVVSGSGLTNNEQFF,TRBV9,.,TRBJ2-1,.,18
TGCGCCAGCAGCCTACACCCGGACAGGGGACAGTACGAGCAGTACTTC,CASSLHPDRGQYEQYF,TRBV5-1,.,TRBJ2-7,TRBD1,16
TGCAGCTTCGCGACCCACCCTAGCGTCGGAGAGACCCAGTACTTC,CSFATHPSVGETQYF,TRBV29-1,.,TRBJ2-5,.,15
TGTGCCAGCAGGAGGGGGAATAGCAATCAGCCCCAGCATTTT,CASRRGNSNQPQHF,TRBV6-5,.,TRBJ1-5,.,14
TGCGCCAGCAGCTTAGTTAGCGGGGTTCCATCGTTGGAGACCCAGTACTTC,CASSLVSGVPSLETQYF,TRBV5-1,.,TRBJ2-5,TRBD2,17
TGTGCCAGCAGCGTAGCAGGGAATACAAACACTGAAGCTTTCTTT,CASSVAGNTNTEAFF,TRBV9,few,TRBJ1-1,.,15
TGTGCCAGCAGCTTAGACCCTGACAGCGGGAGTCGGACCGGGGAGCTGTTTTTT,CASSLDPDSGSRTGELFF,TRBV11-3,.,TRBJ2-2,TRBD2,18
TGCGCCAGCAGCGCGGGACTAGCGGACTACGAGCAGTACTTC,CASSAGLADYEQYF,TRBV5-1,.,TRBJ2-7,TRBD2,14
TGTGCCAGCAGTTCCCATGATGTTGCGGTTCCCCGCACCGGGGAGCTGTTTTTT,CASSSHDVAVPRTGELFF,TRBV28,.,TRBJ2-2,.,18
TGCGCCAGCAGCGGGGGAGGCTACACAACTAACTATGGCTACACCTTC,CASSGGGYTTNYGYTF,TRBV5-1,.,TRBJ1-2,.,16
TGTGCCAGCTCACCAAGCGGGGGGAACACCGGGGAGCTGTTTTTT,CASSPSGGNTGELFF,TRBV18,.,TRBJ2-2,TRBD2,15